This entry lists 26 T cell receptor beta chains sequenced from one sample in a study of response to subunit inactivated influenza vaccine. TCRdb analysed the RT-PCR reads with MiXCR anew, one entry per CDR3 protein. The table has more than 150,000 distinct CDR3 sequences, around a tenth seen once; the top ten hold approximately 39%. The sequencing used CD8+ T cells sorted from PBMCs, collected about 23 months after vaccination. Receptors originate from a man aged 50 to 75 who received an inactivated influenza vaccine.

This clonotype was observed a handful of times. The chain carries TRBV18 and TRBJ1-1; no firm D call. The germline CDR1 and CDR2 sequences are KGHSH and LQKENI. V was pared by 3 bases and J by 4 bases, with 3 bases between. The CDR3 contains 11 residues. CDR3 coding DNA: TGTGCCAGCTCACCTAGCACTGAAGCTTTCTTT. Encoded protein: CASSPSTEAFF.

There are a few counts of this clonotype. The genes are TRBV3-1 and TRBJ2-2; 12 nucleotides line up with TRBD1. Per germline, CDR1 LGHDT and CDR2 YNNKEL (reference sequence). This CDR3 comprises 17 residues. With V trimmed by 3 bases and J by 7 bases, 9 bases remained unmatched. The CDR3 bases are TGTGCCAGCAGCCACCCGCCCGGGACAGGGGGCTTCGGGGAGCTGTTTTTT. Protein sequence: CASSHPPGTGGFGELFF.

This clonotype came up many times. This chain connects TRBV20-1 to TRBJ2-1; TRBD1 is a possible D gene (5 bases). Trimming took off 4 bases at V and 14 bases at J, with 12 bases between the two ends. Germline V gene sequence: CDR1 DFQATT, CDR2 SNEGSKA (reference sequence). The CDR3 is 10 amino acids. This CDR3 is CSAKAGFEFF. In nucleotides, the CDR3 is TGCAGTGCTAAGGCAGGGTTCGAGTTCTTC.

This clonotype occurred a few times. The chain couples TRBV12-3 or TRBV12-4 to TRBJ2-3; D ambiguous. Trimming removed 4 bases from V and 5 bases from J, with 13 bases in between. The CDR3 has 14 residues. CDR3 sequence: CASSSLSGRDTQYF. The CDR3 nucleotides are TGTGCCAGCAGTTCACTCTCAGGCAGAGATACGCAGTATTTT.

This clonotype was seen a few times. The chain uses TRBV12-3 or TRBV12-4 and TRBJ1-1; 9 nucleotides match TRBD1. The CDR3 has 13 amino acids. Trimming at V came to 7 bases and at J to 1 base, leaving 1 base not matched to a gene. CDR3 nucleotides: TGTGCCAGCACGACAGGGGGGAACACTGAAGCTTTCTTT. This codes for CASTTGGNTEAFF.

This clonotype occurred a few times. CDR3 region: CASSPDRFLDEQFF. Written as DNA, the CDR3 is TGCGCCAGCAGCCCCGACAGGTTTCTTGATGAGCAGTTCTTC. V is TRBV4-1 and J is TRBJ2-1; perhaps TRBD1 as D (6 bases). This CDR3 contains 14 residues. Trimming cost V 4 bases and J 8 bases, with 15 bases left between them. Germline V CDR1 and CDR2: MGHRA, YSYEKL.

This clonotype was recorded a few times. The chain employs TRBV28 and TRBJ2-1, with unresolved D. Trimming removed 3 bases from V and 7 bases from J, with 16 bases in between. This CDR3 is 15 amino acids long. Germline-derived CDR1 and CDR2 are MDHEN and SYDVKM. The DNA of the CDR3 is TGTGCCAGCAGTTTCTCAGACTTGCTGGTTAATGAGCAGTTCTTC. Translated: CASSFSDLLVNEQFF.

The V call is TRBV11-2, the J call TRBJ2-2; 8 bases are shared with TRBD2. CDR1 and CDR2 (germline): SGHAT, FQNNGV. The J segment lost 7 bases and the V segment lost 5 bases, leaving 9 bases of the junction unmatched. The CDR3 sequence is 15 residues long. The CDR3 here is CASSHVGGAGGELFF. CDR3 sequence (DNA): TGTGCCAGCAGCCACGTCGGGGGGGCCGGCGGGGAGCTGTTTTTT.

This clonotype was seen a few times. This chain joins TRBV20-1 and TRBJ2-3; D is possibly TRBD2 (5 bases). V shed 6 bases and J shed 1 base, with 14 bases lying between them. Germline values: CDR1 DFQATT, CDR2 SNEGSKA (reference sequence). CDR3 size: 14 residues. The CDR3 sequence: CSAERESGTDTQYF. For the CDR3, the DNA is TGCAGTGCCGAGAGGGAGAGTGGCACAGATACGCAGTATTTT.

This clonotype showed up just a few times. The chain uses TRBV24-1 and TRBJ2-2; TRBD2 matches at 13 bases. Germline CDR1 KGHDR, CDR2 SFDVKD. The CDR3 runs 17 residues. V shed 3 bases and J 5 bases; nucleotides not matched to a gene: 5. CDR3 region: CATSDPRTSGGTGELFF. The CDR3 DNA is TGTGCCACCAGTGATCCTAGGACTAGCGGGGGAACCGGGGAGCTGTTTTTT.

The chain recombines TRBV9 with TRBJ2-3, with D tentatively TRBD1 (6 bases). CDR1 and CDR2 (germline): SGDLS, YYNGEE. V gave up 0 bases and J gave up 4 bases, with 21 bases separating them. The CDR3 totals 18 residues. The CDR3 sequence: CASSVVPTTGKEPDTQYF. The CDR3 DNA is TGTGCCAGCAGCGTAGTCCCGACGACAGGCAAGGAACCAGATACGCAGTATTTT.

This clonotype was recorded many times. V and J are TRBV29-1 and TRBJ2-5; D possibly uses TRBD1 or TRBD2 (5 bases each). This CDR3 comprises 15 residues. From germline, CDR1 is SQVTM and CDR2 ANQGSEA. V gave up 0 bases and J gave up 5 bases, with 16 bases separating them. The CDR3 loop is CSVEDSWGGGETQYF. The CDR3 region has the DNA TGCAGCGTTGAAGATAGCTGGGGCGGCGGGGAGACCCAGTACTTC.

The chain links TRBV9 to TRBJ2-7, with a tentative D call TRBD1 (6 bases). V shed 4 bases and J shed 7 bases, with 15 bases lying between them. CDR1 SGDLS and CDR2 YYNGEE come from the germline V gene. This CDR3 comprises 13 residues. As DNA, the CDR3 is TGTGCCAGCAGCACCATAACACAGGGAGAGCAGTACTTC. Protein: CASSTITQGEQYF.

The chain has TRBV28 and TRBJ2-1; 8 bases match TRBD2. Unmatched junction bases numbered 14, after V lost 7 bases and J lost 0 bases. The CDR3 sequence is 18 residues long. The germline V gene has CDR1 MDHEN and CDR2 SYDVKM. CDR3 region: CASIPGGAFQSSYNEQFF. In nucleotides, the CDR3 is TGTGCCAGCATCCCGGGAGGGGCCTTCCAAAGCTCCTACAATGAGCAGTTCTTC.

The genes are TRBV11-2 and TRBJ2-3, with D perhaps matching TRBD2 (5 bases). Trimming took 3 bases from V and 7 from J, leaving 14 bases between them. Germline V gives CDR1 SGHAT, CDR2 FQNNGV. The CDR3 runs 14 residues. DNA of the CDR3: TGTGCCAGCAGCTTTACGCAGGCCGGGAATACGCAGTATTTT. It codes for CASSFTQAGNTQYF.

CDR3 DNA sequence: TGTGCCAGCAGTTTCTCCAGGGGGATTACAGATACGCAGTATTTT. It codes for CASSFSRGITDTQYF. The genes are TRBV27 and TRBJ2-3; 7 nucleotides agree with TRBD1. The CDR3 sequence is 15 residues long. J lost 3 bases, V lost 3 bases, and 6 bases had no gene match. The germline CDR1 and CDR2 sequences are MNHEY and SMNVEV (reference sequence).

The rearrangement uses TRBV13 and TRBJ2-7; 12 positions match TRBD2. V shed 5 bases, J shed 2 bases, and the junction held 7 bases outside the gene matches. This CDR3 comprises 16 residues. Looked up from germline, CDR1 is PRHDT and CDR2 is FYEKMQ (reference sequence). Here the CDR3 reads CASSIGLAGLTYEQYF. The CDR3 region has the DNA TGTGCCAGCAGCATCGGACTAGCGGGATTAACCTACGAGCAGTACTTC.

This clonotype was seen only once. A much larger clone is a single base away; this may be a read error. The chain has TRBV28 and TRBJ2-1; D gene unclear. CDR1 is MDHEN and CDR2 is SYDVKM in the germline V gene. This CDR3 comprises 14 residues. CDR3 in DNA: TGTGCCAGCAGTTTGGCGACCTCCTACGATGAGCAGTTCTTC. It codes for CASSLATSYDEQFF.

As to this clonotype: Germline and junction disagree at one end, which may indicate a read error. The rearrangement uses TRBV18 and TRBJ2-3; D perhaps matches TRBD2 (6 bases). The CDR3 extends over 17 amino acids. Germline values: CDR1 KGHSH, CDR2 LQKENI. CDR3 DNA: TGTGCCGGCTCACCAATGCGCGGCAGGGAGGGCACAGATACGCAGTATTTT. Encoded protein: CAGSPMRGREGTDTQYF.

The CDR3 loop is CASSQDRLAGAIEQFF. The DNA for the CDR3 is TGTGCCAGCAGCCAAGATAGACTAGCGGGGGCCATAGAGCAGTTCTTC. The V and J genes are TRBV14 and TRBJ2-1, with 12 bases lining up with TRBD2. The CDR3 totals 16 residues. Germline CDR1 and CDR2: SGHDN and FVKESK. V lost 0 bases and J lost 10; bases outside the gene matches: 7.

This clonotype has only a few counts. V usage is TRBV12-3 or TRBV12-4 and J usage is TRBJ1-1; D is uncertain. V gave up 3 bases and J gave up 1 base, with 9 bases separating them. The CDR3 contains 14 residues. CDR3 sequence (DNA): TGTGCCAGCAGTTTCGCGACACCGAACACTGAAGCTTTCTTT. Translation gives CASSFATPNTEAFF.

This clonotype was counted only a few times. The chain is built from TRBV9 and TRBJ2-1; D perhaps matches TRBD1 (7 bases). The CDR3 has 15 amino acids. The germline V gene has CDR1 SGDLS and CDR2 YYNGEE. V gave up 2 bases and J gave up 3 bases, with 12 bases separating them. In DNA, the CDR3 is TGTGCCAGCAGCGTTGGGGGGACAGACTACAATGAGCAGTTCTTC. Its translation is CASSVGGTDYNEQFF.

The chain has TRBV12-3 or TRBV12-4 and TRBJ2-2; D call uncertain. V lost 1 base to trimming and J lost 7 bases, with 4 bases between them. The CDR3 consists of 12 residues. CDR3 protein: CASSLGDGELFF. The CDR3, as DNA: TGTGCCAGCAGTTTAGGCGACGGGGAGCTGTTTTTT.

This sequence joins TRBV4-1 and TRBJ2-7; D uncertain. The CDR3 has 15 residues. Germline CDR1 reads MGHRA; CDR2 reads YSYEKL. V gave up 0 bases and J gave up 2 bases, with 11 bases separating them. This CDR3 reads CASSQEVVVPYEQYF. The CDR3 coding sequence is TGCGCCAGCAGCCAAGAAGTGGTCGTCCCCTACGAGCAGTACTTC.

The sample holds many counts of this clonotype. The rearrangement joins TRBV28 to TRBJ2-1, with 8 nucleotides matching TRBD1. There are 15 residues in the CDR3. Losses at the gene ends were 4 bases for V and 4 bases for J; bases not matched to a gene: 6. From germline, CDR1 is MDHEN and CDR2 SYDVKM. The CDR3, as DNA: TGTGCCAGCAGTTCACCGGGACAGGTATACAATGAGCAGTTCTTC. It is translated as CASSSPGQVYNEQFF.

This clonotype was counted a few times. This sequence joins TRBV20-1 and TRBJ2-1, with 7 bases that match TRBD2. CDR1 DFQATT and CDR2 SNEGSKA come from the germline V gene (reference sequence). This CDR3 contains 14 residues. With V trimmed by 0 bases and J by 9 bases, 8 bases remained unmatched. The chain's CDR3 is CSARDGRETPEQFF. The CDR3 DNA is TGCAGTGCTAGAGATGGGCGGGAGACCCCTGAGCAGTTCTTC.